What follows describes a single T cell receptor (beta chain). Its antigen is as yet unknown. The CDR3 has 11 amino acids. Germline CDR1 reads MDHEN; CDR2 reads SYDVKM. Trimming took off 6 bases at V and 4 bases at J, with 7 bases between the two ends. The data were obtained in a study of identical twins. General study points: Insertion counts were lower in abundant cord blood beta clonotypes, a trend that memory repertoires did not show. Out-of-frame TCR alpha sharing observed in monozygotic twins exceeded model estimates.

TCRdb called the 5' RACE reads again in MiXCR, with one record for every CDR3 protein. The data show about 200,000 distinct CDR3 sequences, with over 5% seen just once and roughly 15% held by the top ten. Another study also made use of these data, one on T cells expressing NK-cell markers. That study adds: Sorted CD3+CD56+NKG2C+, CD3+CD56+NKG2C- and CD3+CD56-NKG2C+ T-cell subsets were beta-chain profiled.

The chain joins TRBV28 to TRBJ2-7; D unclear. The clonotype comes from a woman between 18 and 29 years old in good health. Sequencing input: CD8+ T cells sorted from blood. CDR3 sequence reads: CASRFAYEQYF. Here the CDR3 DNA reads TGTGCCAGCAGATTCGCGTACGAGCAGTACTTC.